This TCR beta chain was sequenced in a study of blood T cells in healthy people across ages. Findings of the study overall: Among long-lived donors, naive CD4+ cells were more numerous and diversity higher than in aged donors. Estimates of total diversity, which came from one million sequenced T cells, were considered to be underestimates.

This clonotype has at least ten counts. The antigen is undetermined. A second PCR, run for roughly 7 to 11 cycles, used a sample-barcoded 5' primer plus a J-beta primer mix. Every single cDNA molecule received a tag from a template-switch adaptor with 12 random nucleotides. From the 5' RACE reads, TCRdb called clonotypes with MiXCR, one entry per CDR3 protein. The data hold more than 800,000 distinct CDR3 sequences, with roughly 26% observed a single time. The donors, aged roughly 6 to 90, were healthy Caucasians from Russia. CDR1 is LGHNA and CDR2 is YSLEER in the germline V gene. The CDR3 totals 16 residues. Trimming pared 4 bases from V and 8 bases from J, leaving 20 bases between.

Sequencing was done on a sample of blood. The gene calls are TRBV4-3 and TRBJ1-4; the D gene is possibly TRBD1 (6 bases). This TCR was recovered from a woman aged 80 or over in good health. CDR3 region: CASSRGQLARDEKLFF. In DNA form, the CDR3 reads TGCGCCAGCAGCCGAGGACAGCTCGCGCGGGACGAAAAACTGTTTTTT.